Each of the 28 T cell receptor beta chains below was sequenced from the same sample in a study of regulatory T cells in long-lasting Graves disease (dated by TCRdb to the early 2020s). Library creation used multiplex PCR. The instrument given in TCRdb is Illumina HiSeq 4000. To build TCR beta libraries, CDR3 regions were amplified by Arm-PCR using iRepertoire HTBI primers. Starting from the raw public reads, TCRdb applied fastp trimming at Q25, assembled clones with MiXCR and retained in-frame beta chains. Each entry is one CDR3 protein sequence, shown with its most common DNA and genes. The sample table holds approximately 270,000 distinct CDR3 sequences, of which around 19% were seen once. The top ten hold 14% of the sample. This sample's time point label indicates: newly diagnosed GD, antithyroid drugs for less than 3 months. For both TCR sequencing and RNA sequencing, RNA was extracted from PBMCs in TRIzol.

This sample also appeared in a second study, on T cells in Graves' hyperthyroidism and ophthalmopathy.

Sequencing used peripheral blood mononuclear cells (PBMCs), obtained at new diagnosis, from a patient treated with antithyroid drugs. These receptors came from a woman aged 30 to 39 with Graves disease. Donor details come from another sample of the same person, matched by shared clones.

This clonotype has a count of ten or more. The CDR3 DNA is TGTGCCAGCAGTCCACTCAAGGCCGTTACTGAAGCTTTCTTT. This encodes CASSPLKAVTEAFF. The J gene is TRBJ1-1, the V gene TRBV12-3 or TRBV12-4; D call uncertain. Trimming removed 5 bases at V and 5 bases at J, with 15 bases between. CDR3 length: 14 amino acids.

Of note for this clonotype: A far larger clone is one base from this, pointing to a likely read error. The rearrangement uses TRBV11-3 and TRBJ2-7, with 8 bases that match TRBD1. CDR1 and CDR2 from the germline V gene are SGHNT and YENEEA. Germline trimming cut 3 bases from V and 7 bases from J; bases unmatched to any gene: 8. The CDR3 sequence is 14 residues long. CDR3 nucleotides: TGTGCCAGCAGCTTTGGCAGGGGGCTCCATGAGCAGTACTTC. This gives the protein CASSFGRGLHEQYF.

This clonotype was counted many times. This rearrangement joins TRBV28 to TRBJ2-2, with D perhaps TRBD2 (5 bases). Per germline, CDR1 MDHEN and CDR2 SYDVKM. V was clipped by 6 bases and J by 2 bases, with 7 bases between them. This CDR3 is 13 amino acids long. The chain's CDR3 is CASREANTGELFF. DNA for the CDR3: TGTGCCAGCAGGGAGGCCAACACCGGGGAGCTGTTTTTT. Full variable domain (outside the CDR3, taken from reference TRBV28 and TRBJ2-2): DVKVTQSSRYLVKRTGEKVFLECVQDMDHENMFWYRQDPGLGLRLIYFSYDVKMKEKGDIPEGYSVSREKKERFSLILESASTNQTSMYLCASREANTGELFFGEGSRLTVL.

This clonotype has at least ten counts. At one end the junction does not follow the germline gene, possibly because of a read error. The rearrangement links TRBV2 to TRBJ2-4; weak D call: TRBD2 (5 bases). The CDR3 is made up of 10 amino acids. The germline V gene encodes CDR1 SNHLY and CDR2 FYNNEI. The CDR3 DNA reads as TGTGCCAGCAGGGAGGTAATTCCGTTCTTC. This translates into CASREVIPFF.

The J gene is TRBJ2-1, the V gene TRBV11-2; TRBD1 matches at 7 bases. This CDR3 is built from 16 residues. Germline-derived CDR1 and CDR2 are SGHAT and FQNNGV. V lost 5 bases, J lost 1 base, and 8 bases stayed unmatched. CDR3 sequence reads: CASSRDDRVSYNEQFF. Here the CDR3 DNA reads TGTGCCAGCAGCAGAGACGACAGGGTGTCCTACAATGAGCAGTTCTTC.

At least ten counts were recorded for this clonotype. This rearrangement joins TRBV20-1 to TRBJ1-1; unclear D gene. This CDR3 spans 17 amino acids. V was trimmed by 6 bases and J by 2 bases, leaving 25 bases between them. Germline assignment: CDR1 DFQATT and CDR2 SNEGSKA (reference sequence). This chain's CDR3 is CSARVVYIRELNTEAFF. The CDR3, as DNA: TGCAGTGCCCGGGTGGTTTACATCAGAGAGCTCAACACTGAAGCTTTCTTT.

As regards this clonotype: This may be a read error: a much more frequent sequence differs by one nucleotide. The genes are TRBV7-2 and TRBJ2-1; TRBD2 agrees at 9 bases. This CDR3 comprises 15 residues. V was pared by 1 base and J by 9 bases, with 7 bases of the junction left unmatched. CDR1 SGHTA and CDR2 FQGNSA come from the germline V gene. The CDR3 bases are TGTGCCAGCAGCTTAGGCGGCGGGGGGGCGGGTGAGCAGTTCTTC. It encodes CASSLGGGGAGEQFF.

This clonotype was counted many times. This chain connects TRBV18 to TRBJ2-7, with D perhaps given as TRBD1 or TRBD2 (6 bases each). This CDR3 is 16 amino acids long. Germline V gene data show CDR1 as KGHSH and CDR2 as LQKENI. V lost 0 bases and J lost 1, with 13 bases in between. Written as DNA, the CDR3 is TGTGCCAGCTCACCACCGGGGGGCAGAAGGTCCTACGAGCAGTACTTC. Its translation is CASSPPGGRRSYEQYF.

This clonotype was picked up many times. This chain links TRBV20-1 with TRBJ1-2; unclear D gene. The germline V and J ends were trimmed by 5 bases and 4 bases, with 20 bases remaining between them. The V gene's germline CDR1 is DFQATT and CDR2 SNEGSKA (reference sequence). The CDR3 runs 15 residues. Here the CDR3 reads CSALTRRGPLYGYTF. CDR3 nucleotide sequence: TGCAGTGCTCTGACTCGGCGAGGGCCCCTCTATGGCTACACCTTC.

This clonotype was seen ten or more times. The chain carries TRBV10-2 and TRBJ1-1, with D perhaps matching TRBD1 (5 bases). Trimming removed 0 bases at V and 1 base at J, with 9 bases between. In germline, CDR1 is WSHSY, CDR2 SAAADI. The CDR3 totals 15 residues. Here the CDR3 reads CASSESNRRNTEAFF. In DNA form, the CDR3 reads TGCGCCAGCAGTGAGTCGAACAGGCGGAACACTGAAGCTTTCTTT.

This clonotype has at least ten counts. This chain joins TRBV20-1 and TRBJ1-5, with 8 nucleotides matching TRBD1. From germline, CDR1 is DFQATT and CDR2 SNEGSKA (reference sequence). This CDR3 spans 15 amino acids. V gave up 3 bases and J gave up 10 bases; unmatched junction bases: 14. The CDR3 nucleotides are TGCAGTGCTAGCGCGGACAGGGAGCCATATGGACCCCAGCATTTT. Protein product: CSASADREPYGPQHF.

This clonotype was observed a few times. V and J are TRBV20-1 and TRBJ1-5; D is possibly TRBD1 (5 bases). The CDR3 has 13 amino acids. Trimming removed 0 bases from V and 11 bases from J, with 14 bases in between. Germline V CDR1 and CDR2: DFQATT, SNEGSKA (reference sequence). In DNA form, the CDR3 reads TGCAGTGCTAGAGAGACAGTTTCTAGGGCCCAGCATTTT. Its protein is CSARETVSRAQHF.

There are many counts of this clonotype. The chain's CDR3 is CASSLGSVSRGTEAFF. Here the CDR3 DNA reads TGTGCCAGCAGCTTGGGGTCCGTGTCAAGGGGGACTGAAGCTTTCTTT. The chain is built from TRBV5-5 and TRBJ1-1, with D possibly being TRBD1 (6 bases). This CDR3 comprises 16 residues. Trimming stripped 0 bases from V and 5 bases from J, with 17 bases between. Germline values: CDR1 SGHKS, CDR2 YYEKEE (reference sequence).

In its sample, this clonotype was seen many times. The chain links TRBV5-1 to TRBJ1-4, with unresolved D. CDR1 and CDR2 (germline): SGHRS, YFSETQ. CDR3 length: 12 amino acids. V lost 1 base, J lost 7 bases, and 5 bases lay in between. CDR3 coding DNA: TGCGCCAGCAGCTTGAATGTTGAAAAACTGTTTTTT. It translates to CASSLNVEKLFF. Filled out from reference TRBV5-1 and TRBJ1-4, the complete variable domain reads KAGVTQTPRYLIKTRGQQVTLSCSPISGHRSVSWYQQTPGQGLQFLFEYFSETQRNKGNFPGRFSGRQFSNSRSEMNVSTLELGDSALYLCASSLNVEKLFFGSGTQLSVL.

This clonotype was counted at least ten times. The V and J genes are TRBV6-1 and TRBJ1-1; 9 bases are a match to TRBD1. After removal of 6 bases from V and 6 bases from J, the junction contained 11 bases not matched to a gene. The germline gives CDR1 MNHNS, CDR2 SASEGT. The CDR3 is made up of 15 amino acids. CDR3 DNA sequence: TGTGCCAGCAGAGCAGGGAACAGGGGGCCGTCTGAAGCTTTCTTT. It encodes CASRAGNRGPSEAFF.

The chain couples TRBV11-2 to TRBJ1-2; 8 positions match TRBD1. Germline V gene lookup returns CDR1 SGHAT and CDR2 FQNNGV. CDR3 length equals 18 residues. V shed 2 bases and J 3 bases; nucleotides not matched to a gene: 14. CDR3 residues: CASSLFPDREQGYYGYTF. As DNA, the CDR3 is TGTGCCAGCAGCTTATTTCCGGACAGGGAGCAAGGGTACTATGGCTACACCTTC. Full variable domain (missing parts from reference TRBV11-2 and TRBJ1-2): EAGVAQSPRYKIIEKRQSVAFWCNPISGHATLYWYQQILGQGPKLLIQFQNNGVVDDSQLPKDRFSAERLKGVDSTLKIQPAKLEDSAVYLCASSLFPDREQGYYGYTFGSGTRLTVV.

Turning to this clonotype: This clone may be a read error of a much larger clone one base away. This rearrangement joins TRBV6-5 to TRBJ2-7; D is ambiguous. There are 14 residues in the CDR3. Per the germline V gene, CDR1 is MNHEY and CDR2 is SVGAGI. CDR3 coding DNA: TGTGCCGGCAGTTACCCGGGCTTCTCCTACGAGCAGTACTTC. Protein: CAGSYPGFSYEQYF.

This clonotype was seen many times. In nucleotides, the CDR3 is TGCAGCGTTGAAGATCCCGGAGGAGAGGGAGTTGGAGGCTACACCTTC. Translation gives CSVEDPGGEGVGGYTF. The chain uses TRBV29-1 and TRBJ1-2; D not resolved. V lost 0 bases and J lost 8, with 22 bases in between. CDR3 size: 16 residues. Germline V lookup: CDR1 SQVTM, CDR2 ANQGSEA.

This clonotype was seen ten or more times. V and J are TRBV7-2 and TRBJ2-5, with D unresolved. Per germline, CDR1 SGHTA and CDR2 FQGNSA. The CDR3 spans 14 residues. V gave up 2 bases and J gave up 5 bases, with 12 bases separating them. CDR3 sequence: CASSLILSFETQYF. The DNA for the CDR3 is TGTGCCAGCAGCTTAATCCTATCCTTCGAGACCCAGTACTTC.

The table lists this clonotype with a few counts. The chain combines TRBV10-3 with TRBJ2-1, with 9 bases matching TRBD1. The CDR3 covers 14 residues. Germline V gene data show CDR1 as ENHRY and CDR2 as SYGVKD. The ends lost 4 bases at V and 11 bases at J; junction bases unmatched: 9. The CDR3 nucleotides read TGTGCCATCAGTGGGGACCGGGACAGGGACCAGCAGTTCTTC. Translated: CAISGDRDRDQQFF.

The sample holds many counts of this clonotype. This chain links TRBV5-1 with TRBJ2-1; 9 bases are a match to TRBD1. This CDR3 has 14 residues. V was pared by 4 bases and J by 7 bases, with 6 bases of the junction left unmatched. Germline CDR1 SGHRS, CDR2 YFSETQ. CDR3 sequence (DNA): TGCGCCAGCAGCCCGTACAGGGGGCTGAATGAGCAGTTCTTC. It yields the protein CASSPYRGLNEQFF. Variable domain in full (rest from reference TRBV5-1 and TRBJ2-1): KAGVTQTPRYLIKTRGQQVTLSCSPISGHRSVSWYQQTPGQGLQFLFEYFSETQRNKGNFPGRFSGRQFSNSRSEMNVSTLELGDSALYLCASSPYRGLNEQFFGPGTRLTVL.

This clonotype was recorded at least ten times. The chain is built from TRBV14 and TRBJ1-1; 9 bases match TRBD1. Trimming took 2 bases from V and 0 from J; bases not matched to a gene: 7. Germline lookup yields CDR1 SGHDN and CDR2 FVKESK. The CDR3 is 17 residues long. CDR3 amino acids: CASSQFLTGGLNTEAFF. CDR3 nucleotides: TGTGCCAGCAGCCAATTCCTGACAGGGGGATTGAACACTGAAGCTTTCTTT.

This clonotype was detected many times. The CDR3 region has the DNA TGTGCCAGCAGTTACTCGACGGGGGGTACACCCCTCCACTTT. This gives the protein CASSYSTGGTPLHF. The chain recombines TRBV6-6 with TRBJ1-6, with a tentative D call TRBD1 (5 bases). The CDR3 sequence is 14 residues long. V was pared by 0 bases and J by 11 bases, with 11 bases between. Germline V lookup: CDR1 MNHNY, CDR2 SVGAGI (reference sequence).

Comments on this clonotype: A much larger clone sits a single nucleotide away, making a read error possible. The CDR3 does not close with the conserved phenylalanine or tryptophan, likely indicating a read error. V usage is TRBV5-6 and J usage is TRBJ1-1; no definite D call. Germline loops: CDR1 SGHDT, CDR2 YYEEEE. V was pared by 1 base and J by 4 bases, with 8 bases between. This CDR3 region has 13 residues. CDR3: CASSLTYSTEAFS. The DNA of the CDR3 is TGTGCCAGCAGCTTGACATATTCCACTGAAGCTTTCTCT.

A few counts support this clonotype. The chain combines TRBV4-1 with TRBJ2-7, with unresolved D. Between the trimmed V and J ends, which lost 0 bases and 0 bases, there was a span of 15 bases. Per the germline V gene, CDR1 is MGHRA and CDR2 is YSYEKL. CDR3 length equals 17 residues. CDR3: CASSQELLDPRSYEQYF. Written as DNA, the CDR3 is TGCGCCAGCAGCCAAGAGCTTTTGGATCCCCGCTCCTACGAGCAGTACTTC.

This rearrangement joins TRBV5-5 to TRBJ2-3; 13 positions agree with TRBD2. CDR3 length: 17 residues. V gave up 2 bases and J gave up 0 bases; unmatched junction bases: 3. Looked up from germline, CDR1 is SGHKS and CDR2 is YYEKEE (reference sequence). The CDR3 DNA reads TGTGCCAGCAGCTTACTAGCGGGGGGGTGGAGCACAGATACGCAGTATTTT. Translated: CASSLLAGGWSTDTQYF.

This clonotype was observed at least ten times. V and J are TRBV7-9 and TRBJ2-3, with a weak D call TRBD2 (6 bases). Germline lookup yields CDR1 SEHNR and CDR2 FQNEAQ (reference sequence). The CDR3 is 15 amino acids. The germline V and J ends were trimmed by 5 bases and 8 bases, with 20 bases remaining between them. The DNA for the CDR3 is TGTGCCAGCAGCGACACCCCGGGAGTTTCCTCTACGCAGTATTTT. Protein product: CASSDTPGVSSTQYF.

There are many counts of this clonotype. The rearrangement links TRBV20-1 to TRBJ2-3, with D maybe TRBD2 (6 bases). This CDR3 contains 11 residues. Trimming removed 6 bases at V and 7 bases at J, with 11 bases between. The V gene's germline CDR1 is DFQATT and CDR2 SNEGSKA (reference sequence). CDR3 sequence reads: CSAWTTYTQYF. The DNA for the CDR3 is TGCAGTGCATGGACTACATATACGCAGTATTTT.